The 9 T cell receptor beta chains listed next were all sequenced from one sample in a study of OX40 agonist ivuxolimab in advanced cancers. Data came from immunoSEQ multiplex PCR; TCRdb stores just in-frame clones and leaves some out. The sample has more than 45,000 clones; roughly 89% are singletons. The sequencing here drew on CD4+ or CD8+ T cells sorted from blood, taken in a trial of the OX40 agonist ivuxolimab. The source is an adult with an advanced solid tumor such as melanoma, head and neck, liver or kidney cancer.

The chain has TRBV30 and TRBJ2-2; tentative D call: TRBD1 (6 bases). Germline V gives CDR1 GTSNPN, CDR2 SVGIG (reference sequence). The CDR3 totals 14 residues. Trimming took off 4 bases at V and 3 bases at J, with 12 bases between the two ends. CDR3 in amino acids: CAWNRVVDTGELFF. CDR3 nucleotide sequence: TGTGCCTGGAACAGGGTCGTAGACACCGGGGAGCTGTTTTTT. Variable domain in full (rest from reference TRBV30 and TRBJ2-2): SQTIHQWPATLVQPVGSPLSLECTVEGTSNPNLYWYRQAAGRGLQLLFYSVGIGQISSEVPQNLSASRPQDRQFILSSKKLLLSDSGFYLCAWNRVVDTGELFFGEGSRLTVL.

The rearrangement uses TRBV10-2 and TRBJ1-1, with 9 nucleotides matching TRBD1. Germline V gene lookup returns CDR1 WSHSY and CDR2 SAAADI. The CDR3 totals 15 residues. After removal of 6 bases from V and 7 bases from J, the junction contained 12 bases not matched to a gene. The CDR3 nucleotides are TGCGCCAGCAGGGAACCCGGGACAGGGTCTGGTGAAGCTTTCTTT. This sequence encodes CASREPGTGSGEAFF.

The chain uses TRBV15 and TRBJ2-1; D perhaps matches TRBD1 (5 bases). Germline V gene sequence: CDR1 LNHNV, CDR2 YYDKDF (reference sequence). V lost 0 bases to trimming and J lost 10 bases, with 13 bases between them. The CDR3 consists of 14 residues. Here the CDR3 DNA reads TGTGCCACCAGCAGAGATTTGGCCCGGACAGAGCAGTTCTTC. This translates into CATSRDLARTEQFF.

The rearrangement joins TRBV13 to TRBJ1-6, with TRBD1 matching over 7 bases. Germline V gene sequence: CDR1 PRHDT, CDR2 FYEKMQ (reference sequence). This CDR3 contains 16 residues. V gave up 4 bases and J gave up 1 base; unmatched junction bases: 4. The chain's CDR3 is CASSSDRESYNSPLHF. The DNA for the CDR3 is TGTGCCAGCAGCTCCGACAGGGAATCCTATAATTCACCCCTCCACTTT.

V is TRBV28 and J is TRBJ2-7; 9 bases fit TRBD1. J was trimmed by 3 bases and V by 8 bases; bases with no gene match: 11. This CDR3 comprises 15 residues. Germline CDR1 and CDR2: MDHEN and SYDVKM. Here the CDR3 reads CASSPLTGGRYEQYF. The CDR3 DNA is TGTGCCAGCTCCCCTCTTACAGGGGGCCGCTACGAGCAGTACTTC.

The rearrangement uses TRBV28 and TRBJ2-7; a possible D gene is TRBD2 (6 bases). This CDR3 spans 14 amino acids. Trimming took off 6 bases at V and 7 bases at J, with 19 bases between the two ends. Germline V gives CDR1 MDHEN, CDR2 SYDVKM. In nucleotides, the CDR3 is TGTGCCAGCAGGAAGTCGGGGCCGGGGGAGGAGCAGTACTTC. This codes for CASRKSGPGEEQYF.

The rearrangement uses TRBV19 and TRBJ1-3; 7 positions match TRBD1. This CDR3 contains 15 residues. V gave up 3 bases and J gave up 2 bases; unmatched junction bases: 4. Germline-derived CDR1 and CDR2 are LNHDA and SQIVND (reference sequence). The CDR3, as DNA: TGTGCCAGTAGTATCGGCGACAGGGCTGGAAACACCATATATTTT. This translates into CASSIGDRAGNTIYF.

This chain connects TRBV28 to TRBJ1-2; D is undetermined. Germline-derived CDR1 and CDR2 are MDHEN and SYDVKM. This CDR3 is 12 amino acids long. In DNA, the CDR3 is TGTGTCGCGGGTTGGGGTAACTATGGCTACACCTTC. Translated, it gives CVAGWGNYGYTF.

This chain joins TRBV19 and TRBJ2-5; 8 bases are a match to TRBD2. Trimming cost V 4 bases and J 7 bases; bases outside gene matches: 11. Germline CDR1 reads LNHDA; CDR2 reads SQIVND (reference sequence). The CDR3 loop spans 15 amino acids. The CDR3 loop reads CASSTPGLRGGTQYF. The CDR3 DNA follows: TGTGCCAGTAGTACTCCGGGACTACGGGGGGGGACCCAGTACTTC. Together with reference TRBV19 and TRBJ2-5, the CDR3 gives the full variable domain: DGGITQSPKYLFRKEGQNVTLSCEQNLNHDAMYWYRQDPGQGLRLIYYSQIVNDFQKGDIAEGYSVSREKKESFPLTVTSAQKNPTAFYLCASSTPGLRGGTQYFGPGTRLLVL.